Included here is one TCR beta chain sequence, with context. V lost 6 bases and J lost 7, with 16 bases in between. The CDR3 spans 14 residues. In germline, CDR1 is SQVTM, CDR2 ANQGSEA. PCR used 60 Vbeta primers and 13 Jbeta primers. Produced via immunoSEQ multiplex PCR; TCRdb's table is partial and in-frame only. Of 150,000 to 200,000 clones listed, roughly 75% are singletons. These data belong to a study of cytomegalovirus exposure and HLA in healthy donors. The chain has TRBV29-1 and TRBJ1-6; D possibly corresponds to TRBD1 (6 bases). Sequenced input: PBMCs. This TCR was recovered from a man aged 18 to 30 in good health and CMV-seropositive. The CDR3 spells CSVQQGSNNSPLHF. The CDR3 nucleotides are TGCAGCGTCCAACAGGGAAGCAACAATTCACCCCTCCACTTT.